Listed here are 22 T cell receptor beta chains from one sample, sequenced in a study of a mutant IDH1 vaccine in newly diagnosed glioma (dated by TCRdb to about 2021). The time point label here, explained by the study, means: week 35, safety follow-up. Each vaccine dose was 300 ug of a 20-mer mutant IDH1 peptide in Montanide, given subcutaneously with topical imiquimod. Receptor amplification or capture employed the immunoSEQ multiplex PCR assay. In its TCRdb copy, this immuneACCESS table keeps in-frame sequences only and misses some clones. Where compared with another copy, unresolved V genes explain less than half of these, and the others have no known cause. Here the sample has roughly 32,000 clones; under 85% occur a single time. The ten largest clones add up to 9.3% of the sample. Which antigens these TCRs recognize remains unknown. The specimen comprised PBMCs, sampled from a glioma patient whose treatment included an IDH1 peptide vaccine. These receptors were collected from a woman aged 30 to 39 with glioma. Some clones in this sample may be carry-over from other donors' samples.

The rearrangement uses TRBV7-2 and TRBJ2-1; 7 bases are shared with TRBD2. J was trimmed by 0 bases and V by 1 base; bases with no gene match: 6. The CDR3 length is 17 residues. CDR1 and CDR2 from the germline V gene are SGHTA and FQGNSA. For the CDR3, the DNA is TGTGCCAGCAGCTTAGGACCTAGCGGAAGCTCCTACAATGAGCAGTTCTTC. It encodes CASSLGPSGSSYNEQFF. The whole variable domain, filled in from reference TRBV7-2 and TRBJ2-1, reads GAGVSQSPSNKVTEKGKDVELRCDPISGHTALYWYRQSLGQGLEFLIYFQGNSAPDKSGLPSDRFSAERTGGSVSTLTIQRTQQEDSAVYLCASSLGPSGSSYNEQFFGPGTRLTVL.

The rearrangement uses TRBV5-1 and TRBJ2-2, with D perhaps TRBD2 (6 bases). This CDR3 is 15 amino acids long. Trimming removed 0 bases from V and 5 bases from J, with 11 bases in between. Looked up from germline, CDR1 is SGHRS and CDR2 is YFSETQ. CDR3 sequence (DNA): TGCGCCAGCAGCTTGGATGGGACTCAGACCGGGGAGCTGTTTTTT. This encodes CASSLDGTQTGELFF.

The genes are TRBV2 and TRBJ1-2; the D is unclear. Germline assignment: CDR1 SNHLY and CDR2 FYNNEI. The CDR3 has 13 residues. Between the trimmed V and J ends, which lost 1 base and 8 bases, there was a span of 11 bases. CDR3 region: CASSEDPAGGYTF. The CDR3 DNA reads TGTGCCAGCAGTGAAGACCCGGCCGGGGGCTACACCTTC.

This clone was observed a single time. The chain combines TRBV6-1 with TRBJ1-1; weak D call: TRBD1 (5 bases). The germline CDR1 and CDR2 sequences are MNHNS and SASEGT. The CDR3 spans 13 residues. The ends were cut back, 5 bases at V and 3 bases at J, with 10 bases in the middle. The CDR3 spells CASSIREHTEAFF. CDR3 bases: TGTGCCAGCAGTATCAGGGAGCACACTGAAGCTTTCTTT.

This chain joins TRBV7-6 and TRBJ1-1, with a tentative D call TRBD1 (5 bases). Germline V gene sequence: CDR1 SGHVS, CDR2 FNYEAQ. The CDR3 runs 14 residues. Trimming took off 4 bases at V and 4 bases at J, with 13 bases between the two ends. CDR3 nucleotide sequence: TGTGCCAGCAGCTCGCAGACCGACAGCACTGAAGCTTTCTTT. It translates to CASSSQTDSTEAFF.

This clone was found a few times. The genes are TRBV7-3 and TRBJ2-1; the match to TRBD1 covers 7 bases. The germline V gene encodes CDR1 SGHTA and CDR2 FQGTGA. Unmatched junction bases numbered 4, after V lost 5 bases and J lost 9 bases. The CDR3 is made up of 12 amino acids. The CDR3 bases are TGTGCCAGCAGCCCCCCAGGGGGTGAGCAGTTCTTC. Amino acid sequence: CASSPPGGEQFF.

The chain couples TRBV5-5 to TRBJ2-7; TRBD2 matches at 9 bases. Germline values: CDR1 SGHKS, CDR2 YYEKEE (reference sequence). Unmatched junction bases numbered 10, after V lost 7 bases and J lost 2 bases. The CDR3 contains 15 residues. DNA for the CDR3: TGTGCCAGCTGTGCCAGCGGGAGGATTCCCTACGAGCAGTACTTC. It yields the protein CASCASGRIPYEQYF.

The V gene is TRBV11-3, the J gene TRBJ2-3; D is unclear. Per germline, CDR1 SGHNT and CDR2 YENEEA. Trimming shortened V by 6 bases and J by 1 base, and 8 bases separated the two germline ends. The length of the CDR3 is 13 residues. CDR3 in amino acids: CASSRDGTDTQYF. CDR3 DNA: TGTGCCAGCAGTCGAGACGGCACAGATACGCAGTATTTT.

The chain employs TRBV19 and TRBJ2-3; D not certain. Germline V lookup: CDR1 LNHDA, CDR2 SQIVND (reference sequence). The V gene lost 6 bases and the J gene lost 2 bases, with 9 bases spanning the gap. The CDR3 has 13 amino acids. The CDR3 protein is CASSYRITDTQYF. CDR3 coding DNA: TGTGCCAGTAGCTACAGAATCACAGATACGCAGTATTTT.

The V and J genes are TRBV9 and TRBJ2-3; no clear D. Germline V gene sequence: CDR1 SGDLS, CDR2 YYNGEE. This CDR3 has 11 amino acids. With 6 bases removed from V and 6 bases from J, the gap between germline ends came to 8 bases. The CDR3 loop reads CASTSGDTQYF. The CDR3, as DNA: TGTGCCAGCACTTCCGGGGATACGCAGTATTTT.

Relative to its sample, this clone is medium-sized. The J gene is TRBJ2-1, the V gene TRBV2; no clear D gene. V was shortened by 3 bases and J by 7 bases, with 7 bases between the two germline ends. Germline CDR1 is SNHLY and CDR2 is FYNNEI. This CDR3 is built from 12 residues. The CDR3 reads CASSDSPNEQFF. The CDR3 region has the DNA TGTGCCAGCAGTGATAGCCCGAATGAGCAGTTCTTC.

In this sample, this clone turned up once. The gene calls are TRBV7-2 and TRBJ2-3; D unresolved. The V and J ends lost 0 bases and 6 bases respectively, with 4 bases between them. This CDR3 region has 12 residues. Germline CDR1 is SGHTA and CDR2 is FQGNSA. CDR3 sequence: CASSLASDTQYF. The CDR3, as DNA: TGTGCCAGCAGCTTAGCCTCCGATACGCAGTATTTT. The variable domain in full, with the rest retrieved from reference TRBV7-2 and TRBJ2-3, is GAGVSQSPSNKVTEKGKDVELRCDPISGHTALYWYRQSLGQGLEFLIYFQGNSAPDKSGLPSDRFSAERTGGSVSTLTIQRTQQEDSAVYLCASSLASDTQYFGPGTRLTVL.

Only a few counts were recorded for this clone. The gene calls are TRBV10-1 and TRBJ1-1, with 10 bases fitting TRBD1. The CDR3 extends over 12 amino acids. V lost 6 bases, J lost 8 bases, and 3 bases stayed unmatched. The V gene's germline CDR1 is WNHNN and CDR2 SYGVQD (reference sequence). The CDR3 loop is CASSDRGLEAFF. The CDR3 DNA reads as TGCGCCAGCAGCGACAGGGGGCTCGAAGCTTTCTTT.

This rearrangement joins TRBV10-3 to TRBJ1-3; D may be TRBD1 (5 bases). The germline V gene encodes CDR1 ENHRY and CDR2 SYGVKD. The CDR3 totals 15 residues. V lost 1 base and J 2 bases, leaving 9 bases between the germline ends. The CDR3 protein is CAISELKGPGNTIYF. CDR3 DNA sequence: TGTGCCATCAGTGAGTTGAAGGGACCTGGAAACACCATATATTTT.

This chain links TRBV9 with TRBJ2-1; D gene ambiguous. CDR1 is SGDLS and CDR2 is YYNGEE in the germline V gene. The CDR3 contains 13 residues. V gave up 0 bases and J gave up 8 bases, with 9 bases separating them. The CDR3 loop reads CASSVVAGYEQFF. The CDR3 DNA reads as TGTGCCAGCAGCGTAGTCGCCGGCTATGAGCAGTTCTTC.

The genes are TRBV27 and TRBJ1-1; no firm D call. The V and J ends lost 5 bases and 3 bases respectively, with 10 bases between them. The CDR3 is 13 amino acids. Germline CDR1 MNHEY, CDR2 SMNVEV (reference sequence). The CDR3 sequence: CASSADSDTEAFF. The CDR3 nucleotides read TGTGCCAGCAGTGCCGACTCAGACACTGAAGCTTTCTTT.

The chain recombines TRBV7-9 with TRBJ2-6; D unclear. This CDR3 contains 15 residues. CDR1 is SEHNR and CDR2 is FQNEAQ in the germline V gene (reference sequence). With 2 bases removed from V and 3 bases from J, the gap between germline ends came to 8 bases. CDR3 nucleotide sequence: TGTGCCAGCAGCTTACGAACAAGTGGGGCCAACGTCCTGACTTTC. It encodes CASSLRTSGANVLTF.

The J gene is TRBJ2-2, the V gene TRBV6-5; no definite D call. The length of the CDR3 is 15 residues. The V and J ends lost 2 bases and 1 base respectively, with 8 bases between them. Germline V CDR1 and CDR2: MNHEY, SVGAGI. DNA of the CDR3: TGTGCCAGCAGTTACCAACGGATGAACACCGGGGAGCTGTTTTTT. It specifies CASSYQRMNTGELFF.

The gene calls are TRBV18 and TRBJ2-2; D tentatively reads TRBD1 or TRBD2 (5 bases each). The V end was cut by 4 bases, the J end by 7 bases, with 19 bases between. This CDR3 spans 16 amino acids. CDR1 is KGHSH, CDR2 LQKENI, per germline. The CDR3 loop is CASSRQFPFEGGELFF. CDR3 coding DNA: TGTGCCAGCTCACGACAGTTCCCTTTCGAGGGCGGGGAGCTGTTTTTT.

The rearrangement uses TRBV6-6 and TRBJ2-3, with unresolved D. V lost 5 bases, J lost 4 bases, and 10 bases lay in between. CDR1 and CDR2 from the germline V gene are MNHNY and SVGAGI (reference sequence). CDR3 length: 13 amino acids. The CDR3 loop is CASSPVQADTQYF. The CDR3 region has the DNA TGTGCCAGCAGTCCGGTCCAGGCAGATACGCAGTATTTT.

V and J are TRBV19 and TRBJ1-1, with 7 bases fitting TRBD1. CDR1 and CDR2 (germline): LNHDA, SQIVND (reference sequence). V trimming: 5 bases; J trimming: 4 bases; junction bases outside the gene matches: 7. The CDR3 is made up of 14 amino acids. The CDR3 coding sequence is TGTGCCAGTAGTCCCGACAGGGTGATCACTGAAGCTTTCTTT. It codes for CASSPDRVITEAFF. Full variable domain (rest looked up from reference TRBV19 and TRBJ1-1): DGGITQSPKYLFRKEGQNVTLSCEQNLNHDAMYWYRQDPGQGLRLIYYSQIVNDFQKGDIAEGYSVSREKKESFPLTVTSAQKNPTAFYLCASSPDRVITEAFFGQGTRLTVV.

This chain links TRBV9 with TRBJ1-5, with D possibly TRBD1 on 6 matching bases. CDR1 and CDR2 (germline): SGDLS, YYNGEE. Trimming shortened V by 3 bases and J by 4 bases, and 11 bases separated the two germline ends. This CDR3 spans 14 amino acids. CDR3 sequence reads: CASSEGGQNQPQHF. CDR3 bases: TGTGCCAGCAGCGAGGGGGGGCAGAATCAGCCCCAGCATTTT.